The rows below give T cell receptor beta chains drawn from one sample of a study of radiotherapy plus CTLA-4 blockade in lung cancer. This table comes from immunoSEQ multiplex PCR, and its TCRdb copy is limited to in-frame clones, with some not included. The data contain tens of thousands of clones, 79% of them seen just once; the ten biggest clones take up 10%. The sequences come from peripheral blood, collected from a patient treated with radiotherapy plus ipilimumab. The receptors originated from a human donor with non-small cell lung cancer who had a complete response to radiotherapy plus ipilimumab. Both conserved end residues are part of each CDR3. Each record gives: J gene, D gene, V gene, clone size, CDR3 DNA, CDR3 protein. The D gene is left open where the match is weak. For some rows the clone size is stated as once, few or many, or as a class when expanded; others skip it.

j_call: TRBJ2-1
d_call: TRBD2
v_call: TRBV10-1
clone_size: few
cdr3_nt: TGCGCCAGCAGTAGGAGCGGGAGGGACCGGAATGAGCAGTTCTTC
cdr3_aa: CASSRSGRDRNEQFF

j_call: TRBJ2-3
d_call: TRBD1
v_call: TRBV5-1
clone_size: few
cdr3_nt: TGCGCCAGCAGCTTGGGGGGGACAGGTAGCACAGATACGCAGTATTTT
cdr3_aa: CASSLGGTGSTDTQYF

j_call: TRBJ2-3
d_call: TRBD2
v_call: TRBV11-3
clone_size: .
cdr3_nt: TGTGCCAGCAGCCGGGGGACTAGCGGGGGAGGTACAGATACGCAGTATTTT
cdr3_aa: CASSRGTSGGGTDTQYF

j_call: TRBJ1-1
d_call: .
v_call: TRBV11-2
clone_size: .
cdr3_nt: TGTGCCAGCAGCCTTCTGAGGGACACTGAAGCTTTCTTT
cdr3_aa: CASSLLRDTEAFF

j_call: TRBJ2-1
d_call: TRBD2
v_call: TRBV7-2
clone_size: .
cdr3_nt: TGTGCCAGCAGCTTAACCGGGACTAGCGGTCACAATGAGCAGTTCTTC
cdr3_aa: CASSLTGTSGHNEQFF

j_call: TRBJ2-2
d_call: .
v_call: TRBV5-1
clone_size: .
cdr3_nt: TGCGCCAGCAGCCCCTATAGGGGGAGGGGCACCGGGGAGCTGTTTTTT
cdr3_aa: CASSPYRGRGTGELFF

j_call: TRBJ2-3
d_call: .
v_call: TRBV6-1
clone_size: .
cdr3_nt: TGTGCCAGCAGTGCCACCCTCAGTGCGGGGGCAGCAGATACGCAGTATTTT
cdr3_aa: CASSATLSAGAADTQYF

j_call: TRBJ2-2
d_call: .
v_call: TRBV5-1
clone_size: once
cdr3_nt: TGCGCCAGCAGCCCGACGGGCATGCCTGGCACCGGGGAGCTGTTTTTT
cdr3_aa: CASSPTGMPGTGELFF

j_call: TRBJ1-5
d_call: TRBD1
v_call: TRBV5-6
clone_size: .
cdr3_nt: TGTGCCAGCAGCTGGGGACAGGGGGCAATGGGCAATCAGCCCCAGCATTTT
cdr3_aa: CASSWGQGAMGNQPQHF

j_call: TRBJ1-1
d_call: .
v_call: TRBV19
clone_size: few
cdr3_nt: TGTGCCAGTAGTATTACAACAAACACTGAAGCTTTCTTT
cdr3_aa: CASSITTNTEAFF

j_call: TRBJ1-1
d_call: .
v_call: TRBV11-2
clone_size: .
cdr3_nt: TGTGCCAGCAGCGCAGGCAGGGGAGGGCACACTGAAGCTTTCTTC
cdr3_aa: CASSAGRGGHTEAFF

j_call: TRBJ1-4
d_call: TRBD1
v_call: TRBV5-4
clone_size: .
cdr3_nt: TGTGCCAGCAGCTTCCGCCGGGACAGGGGAGAAAAACTGTTTTTT
cdr3_aa: CASSFRRDRGEKLFF

j_call: TRBJ1-3
d_call: .
v_call: TRBV11-3
clone_size: .
cdr3_nt: TGTGCCAGCAGCTTGACAGACACCATATATTTT
cdr3_aa: CASSLTDTIYF

j_call: TRBJ2-7
d_call: .
v_call: TRBV7-9
clone_size: .
cdr3_nt: TGTGCCAGCAGCTTATCTAAGGGTCTATTCGGGTTTTACGAGCAGTACTTC
cdr3_aa: CASSLSKGLFGFYEQYF

j_call: TRBJ2-1
d_call: .
v_call: TRBV30
clone_size: .
cdr3_nt: TGTGCCTGGAGCTCTAGTATACTCCACAATGAGCAGTTCTTC
cdr3_aa: CAWSSSILHNEQFF

j_call: TRBJ2-3
d_call: TRBD2
v_call: TRBV15
clone_size: few
cdr3_nt: TGTGCCACCAGCAGAGGGTTGGGGACTAGCTTATTAACGAATACGCAGTATTTT
cdr3_aa: CATSRGLGTSLLTNTQYF

j_call: TRBJ1-1
d_call: TRBD1
v_call: TRBV27
clone_size: few
cdr3_nt: TGTGCCAGCATCCCCGGGACAGGCCGTGGGGACACTGAAGCTTTCTTT
cdr3_aa: CASIPGTGRGDTEAFF

j_call: TRBJ2-2
d_call: .
v_call: TRBV6-4
clone_size: .
cdr3_nt: TGTGCCAGCACCCGGACAGCGAACACCGGGGAGCTGTTTTTT
cdr3_aa: CASTRTANTGELFF

j_call: TRBJ2-2
d_call: TRBD2
v_call: TRBV4-1
clone_size: .
cdr3_nt: TGCGCCAGCAGCCAACGCCACGGGACTAGCGGGAGTATCTTGGCCGGGGAGCTGTTTTTT
cdr3_aa: CASSQRHGTSGSILAGELFF

j_call: TRBJ2-2
d_call: .
v_call: TRBV6-1
clone_size: .
cdr3_nt: TGTGCCAGCAGTGAAGGGGGCCGCGGGGAGCTGTTTTTT
cdr3_aa: CASSEGGRGELFF

j_call: TRBJ1-2
d_call: .
v_call: TRBV5-1
clone_size: .
cdr3_nt: TGCGCCAGCAGCTTGGCCAGGGATCTTAACTATGGCTACACCTTC
cdr3_aa: CASSLARDLNYGYTF

j_call: TRBJ1-2
d_call: .
v_call: TRBV6-1
clone_size: few
cdr3_nt: TGTGCCAGCAGTGAAGCGGGGTTGGGATACGGCTACACCTTC
cdr3_aa: CASSEAGLGYGYTF

j_call: TRBJ2-1
d_call: TRBD1
v_call: TRBV5-4
clone_size: .
cdr3_nt: TGTGCCAGCAGCTTGGGTGGGACAGGGTTCTACAATGAGCAGTTCTTC
cdr3_aa: CASSLGGTGFYNEQFF

j_call: TRBJ1-6
d_call: TRBD1
v_call: TRBV5-1
clone_size: .
cdr3_nt: TGCGCCAGCAGCTTGAATGGACAGGGGGAGAATTCACCCCTCCACTTT
cdr3_aa: CASSLNGQGENSPLHF

j_call: TRBJ2-3
d_call: TRBD1
v_call: TRBV5-1
clone_size: .
cdr3_nt: TGCGCCAGCAGCTTGGGGGACAGGGAGACAGATACGCAGTATTTT
cdr3_aa: CASSLGDRETDTQYF

j_call: TRBJ2-4
d_call: .
v_call: TRBV7-2
clone_size: .
cdr3_nt: TGTGCCAGCAGCTTAGCGCGGTCAGGAAACATTCAGTACTTC
cdr3_aa: CASSLARSGNIQYF

j_call: TRBJ2-6
d_call: TRBD2
v_call: TRBV28
clone_size: .
cdr3_nt: TGTGCCAGCAGTGGGGGAGGGCGTGTCTCTGGGGCCAACGTCCTGACTTTC
cdr3_aa: CASSGGGRVSGANVLTF

j_call: TRBJ2-4
d_call: .
v_call: TRBV2
clone_size: .
cdr3_nt: TGTGCCAGCAACGACTACTTAGCCAAAAACATTCAGTACTTC
cdr3_aa: CASNDYLAKNIQYF

j_call: TRBJ2-3
d_call: .
v_call: TRBV7-9
clone_size: .
cdr3_nt: TGTGCCAGCAGCTTAGTTCACCGGGGCACAGATACGCAGTATTTT
cdr3_aa: CASSLVHRGTDTQYF

j_call: TRBJ2-5
d_call: TRBD1
v_call: TRBV10-3
clone_size: .
cdr3_nt: TGTGCCATCAGTGTGGACAGGGCTCTGGGAGAGACCCAGTACTTC
cdr3_aa: CAISVDRALGETQYF

j_call: TRBJ1-2
d_call: .
v_call: TRBV21-1
clone_size: few
cdr3_nt: TGTGCCAGCAGTGGGGGACAGGGGCCCTATGGCTACACCTTC
cdr3_aa: CASSGGQGPYGYTF

j_call: TRBJ1-3
d_call: TRBD1
v_call: TRBV4-3
clone_size: .
cdr3_nt: TGCGCCAGCCGACGGGAGTTGACAGGGCATGGAAACACCATATATTTT
cdr3_aa: CASRRELTGHGNTIYF

j_call: TRBJ1-2
d_call: .
v_call: TRBV27
clone_size: .
cdr3_nt: TGTGCCAGCAGTTGGAACCCTAACTATGGCTACACCTTC
cdr3_aa: CASSWNPNYGYTF

j_call: TRBJ1-3
d_call: .
v_call: TRBV7-9
clone_size: .
cdr3_nt: TGTGCCAGCAGCCCCCCCTTCCGGGTCGGAAACACCATATATTTT
cdr3_aa: CASSPPFRVGNTIYF

j_call: TRBJ2-5
d_call: .
v_call: TRBV5-1
clone_size: .
cdr3_nt: TGCGCCAGCAGCCCGGGACTTCCAAAGGGGACCCAGTACTTC
cdr3_aa: CASSPGLPKGTQYF

j_call: TRBJ1-4
d_call: .
v_call: TRBV5-1
clone_size: .
cdr3_nt: TGCGCCAGCAGCTTAGGGGTGGTGACTAATGAAAAACTGTTTTTT
cdr3_aa: CASSLGVVTNEKLFF

j_call: TRBJ2-1
d_call: TRBD1
v_call: TRBV29-1
clone_size: .
cdr3_nt: TGCAGCGCCCGGACAGGGGGTTACAATGAGCAGTTCTTC
cdr3_aa: CSARTGGYNEQFF

j_call: TRBJ2-1
d_call: .
v_call: TRBV27
clone_size: .
cdr3_nt: TGTGCCAGCAGGGACGGGGGTCCCTTCCACAATGAGCAGTTCTTC
cdr3_aa: CASRDGGPFHNEQFF

j_call: TRBJ2-3
d_call: TRBD2
v_call: TRBV11-3
clone_size: few
cdr3_nt: TGTGCCAGCAGCGTACTAGCGGGAGGCCCCACAGATACGCAGTATTTT
cdr3_aa: CASSVLAGGPTDTQYF

j_call: TRBJ2-6
d_call: .
v_call: TRBV10-3
clone_size: once
cdr3_nt: TGTGCCATCAGTAAGCAGTTCTTAGATACAAAGTCGGGCCAACGTCTGACTTTC
cdr3_aa: CAISKQFLDTKSGQRLTF

j_call: TRBJ2-2
d_call: TRBD1
v_call: TRBV30
clone_size: .
cdr3_nt: TGTGCCTGGGGGACAGGGGGCCCCGGGGAGCTGTTTTTT
cdr3_aa: CAWGTGGPGELFF

j_call: TRBJ1-5
d_call: TRBD1
v_call: TRBV10-3
clone_size: few
cdr3_nt: TGTGCCATCGGGACAGGGGATCAGCCCCAGCATTTT
cdr3_aa: CAIGTGDQPQHF

j_call: TRBJ2-1
d_call: .
v_call: TRBV11-2
clone_size: .
cdr3_nt: TGTGCCAGCAGCTTAGGTTTTCGGAATGAGCAGTTCTTC
cdr3_aa: CASSLGFRNEQFF

j_call: TRBJ1-1
d_call: .
v_call: TRBV6-6
clone_size: once
cdr3_nt: TGTGCCAGCATTTCGGGCAGGGGAAGTACTGAAGCTTTCTTT
cdr3_aa: CASISGRGSTEAFF

j_call: TRBJ2-5
d_call: .
v_call: TRBV11-2
clone_size: .
cdr3_nt: TGTGCCAGCAGCTTAGGGGCAGCGATTCAAGAGACCCAGTACTTC
cdr3_aa: CASSLGAAIQETQYF